This T cell receptor beta chain is drawn from a study of PD-L1 blockade in urothelial cancer. Time point specified: pretreatment peripheral blood. V was pared by 5 bases and J by 6 bases, with 20 bases between. Germline CDR1 and CDR2: SGHVS and FQNEAQ. This CDR3 has 17 residues. This clone was seen more than once but under ten times. The assay was immunoSEQ multiplex PCR, and TCRdb's table has in-frame clones only and misses some. The sample has tens of thousands of clones, around 83% seen once. This clonotype was obtained from a woman in her 70s with urothelial cancer. The sample here was PBMCs, taken around atezolizumab (anti-PD-L1) treatment. This chain connects TRBV7-8 to TRBJ1-6, with D unresolved. This CDR3 reads CASSPPDSGSGNSPLHF. In DNA form, the CDR3 reads TGTGCCAGCAGCCCCCCTGACTCGGGGAGTGGTAATTCACCCCTCCACTTT.